The source of this T cell receptor beta chain is a study of T cell changes during pregnancy in multiple sclerosis. Libraries were prepared by immunoSEQ multiplex PCR; TCRdb keeps only in-frame clonotypes and omits some of them. The table has more than 35,000 clones, around 90% seen once. The CDR3 extends over 17 amino acids. Germline trimming cut 0 bases from V and 1 base from J; bases unmatched to any gene: 7. The germline V gene has CDR1 SGDLS and CDR2 YYNGEE. The specimen was CD4+ T cells from peripheral blood mononuclear cells, collected in the second trimester of pregnancy. The source of this sequence is a female donor with multiple sclerosis, enrolled in a pregnancy study. The genes are TRBV9 and TRBJ2-5, with 9 bases fitting TRBD2. CDR3 coding DNA: TGTGCCAGCAGCGTAGGTGGCCTAGCGGGGATCCAAGAGACCCAGTACTTC. It is translated as CASSVGGLAGIQETQYF.